One and the same sample provided the 5 T cell receptor beta chains below, sequenced in a study of blood T cell repertoires in COVID-19. The data were produced by immunoSEQ multiplex PCR, yet TCRdb's version contains in-frame clones alone and is incomplete. The table lists about 250,000 clones, around 82% of them singletons. Sequenced input: peripheral blood. Receptor source: a man older than 75 with acute or convalescent COVID-19.

The chain combines TRBV5-1 with TRBJ2-3, with D possibly matching TRBD2 (5 bases). CDR3 length: 14 amino acids. Looked up from germline, CDR1 is SGHRS and CDR2 is YFSETQ. Trimming left V 1 base short and J 4 bases short, with 10 bases between. The CDR3 coding sequence is TGCGCCAGCAGCTTGATGCTAGCCCCAGATACGCAGTATTTT. It codes for CASSLMLAPDTQYF. Drawing the rest from reference TRBV5-1 and TRBJ2-3, the complete variable domain is KAGVTQTPRYLIKTRGQQVTLSCSPISGHRSVSWYQQTPGQGLQFLFEYFSETQRNKGNFPGRFSGRQFSNSRSEMNVSTLELGDSALYLCASSLMLAPDTQYFGPGTRLTVL.

This sequence joins TRBV30 and TRBJ2-5; tentatively, D is TRBD1 (6 bases). V was clipped by 3 bases and J by 0 bases, with 23 bases between them. The germline CDR1 and CDR2 sequences are GTSNPN and SVGIG (reference sequence). The CDR3 consists of 18 residues. The CDR3 protein is CAWREPGHRTFNQETQYF. The CDR3 coding sequence is TGTGCCTGGAGGGAACCGGGACACCGGACCTTTAACCAAGAGACCCAGTACTTC.

The sample holds a few counts of this clone. The chain employs TRBV13 and TRBJ1-3; TRBD1 agrees at 8 bases. V was clipped by 5 bases and J by 4 bases; unmatched bases: 4. The CDR3 covers 14 residues. Looked up from germline, CDR1 is PRHDT and CDR2 is FYEKMQ (reference sequence). CDR3 residues: CASSGRDRGNTIYF. The CDR3 DNA reads as TGTGCCAGCAGCGGACGGGACAGGGGAAACACCATATATTTT.

The gene calls are TRBV7-9 and TRBJ2-7; 9 bases line up with TRBD1. The CDR3 sequence is 14 residues long. J was trimmed by 1 base and V by 4 bases; bases with no gene match: 2. Germline lookup yields CDR1 SEHNR and CDR2 FQNEAQ (reference sequence). The CDR3 DNA reads as TGTGCCAGCAGCTCGGGACAGGGTTCCTACGAGCAGTACTTC. It specifies CASSSGQGSYEQYF.

The chain employs TRBV9 and TRBJ2-7; TRBD1 agrees at 9 bases. Trimming removed 2 bases from V and 7 bases from J; junction bases left unmatched: 10. The germline gives CDR1 SGDLS, CDR2 YYNGEE. The CDR3 sequence is 15 residues long. CDR3 region: CASSVSWTGAEEQYF. CDR3 sequence (DNA): TGTGCCAGCAGCGTGTCCTGGACAGGGGCTGAAGAGCAGTACTTC.